The table lists the clone carrying this T cell receptor (beta chain) with a few counts. There are 12 residues in the CDR3. V was pared by 2 bases and J by 4 bases, with 7 bases between. Per germline, CDR1 SGHTS and CDR2 YDEGEE. The data stem from a study of cytomegalovirus exposure and HLA in healthy donors. 60 Vbeta and 13 Jbeta primers were used in PCR. The table came from immunoSEQ multiplex PCR; TCRdb's copy has only in-frame clones and leaves some out. Counted here are almost 200,000 clones, around 79% occurring once; the ten biggest clones make up approximately 0.39%. This TCR came from a male donor in good health and CMV-seropositive. The rearrangement joins TRBV5-8 to TRBJ2-7, with no clear D. Sequenced input: PBMCs. In DNA form, the CDR3 reads TGTGCCAGCAGCTTACGGGTTTACGAGCAGTACTTC. This sequence encodes CASSLRVYEQYF.